One T cell receptor beta chain is described in this entry. The data derive from a study of blood T cell repertoires in COVID-19. Study summary: Some COVID-19 samples were acute and others convalescent; all came from the United States, Italy and Spain. T cells, B-cell-depleted T cells, or PBMCs provided the cDNA or gDNA that served as material.

Germline V CDR1 and CDR2: KGHDR, SFDVKD. The CDR3 runs 16 residues. Trimming pared 4 bases from V and 0 bases from J, leaving 12 bases between. Authors' analysis steps: From reference gene primer amplification, estimates of nucleated cell counts were derived. TCRdb's table, derived via immunoSEQ multiplex PCR, lists solely in-frame clones and lacks some. The V and J calls and clone size were taken over from that table, and D and trimming were inferred from the DNA. The data hold approximately 210,000 clones, with around 80% observed a single time. The V call is TRBV24-1, the J call TRBJ2-1, with D perhaps matching TRBD1 (7 bases). The sequenced material came from peripheral blood. This sequence originates from a woman aged 40 to 55 with acute or convalescent COVID-19. The CDR3 bases are TGTGCCACCAGTGACCGACAGGGAGGCTCCTACAATGAGCAGTTCTTC. Protein: CATSDRQGGSYNEQFF.